The clone carrying this TCR beta chain appeared many times. This sample was taken from a study of beta chain features in type 1 diabetes. This CDR3 region has 13 residues. Trimming removed 2 bases at V and 3 bases at J, with 7 bases between. The V gene's germline CDR1 is SEHNR and CDR2 FQNEAQ (reference sequence). Investigators reverse transcribed all isolated RNA, so they sequenced expressed TCRB transcripts. Some clones are missing from TCRdb's copy, which holds only in-frame ones; the method was immunoSEQ multiplex PCR. The table shows 200,000 to 300,000 clones, with about 14% occurring only once. The sample consisted of naive CD4+ T cells from blood. The TCR sequence derives from a woman aged 40 to 50 in good health. The chain links TRBV7-9 to TRBJ1-2, with D unclear. The CDR3 nucleotides are TGTGCCAGCAGCTTACTCACGGACTATGGCTACACCTTC. Protein: CASSLLTDYGYTF.